The 12 T cell receptor beta chains given below trace back to one sample, sequenced in a study of blood T cells in healthy people across ages. Then a second PCR, running roughly 6 to 12 cycles, was carried out with a sample-barcoded 5' primer and a J-beta primer mix. TCRdb fed the 5' RACE reads into MiXCR, producing one record per CDR3 protein. The table shows hundreds of thousands of distinct CDR3 sequences, with over 40% occurring only once. Sequenced sample: blood. The origin of the receptors is an elderly woman in good health.

This clonotype has a handful of counts. This chain links TRBV5-5 with TRBJ1-1; no firm D call. The CDR3 is 16 amino acids. Germline values: CDR1 SGHKS, CDR2 YYEKEE (reference sequence). Trimming took off 2 bases at V and 3 bases at J, with 17 bases between the two ends. In nucleotides, the CDR3 is TGTGCCAGCAGCTTTGAATGGGTAAGGGTGGACACTGAAGCTTTCTTT. The encoded protein is CASSFEWVRVDTEAFF.

This clonotype has a count of ten or more. The J gene is TRBJ2-1, the V gene TRBV7-2; D is undetermined. The CDR3 runs to 16 residues. The V end lost 6 bases, the J end lost 7 bases, and 22 bases lay between the germline ends. Per the germline V gene, CDR1 is SGHTA and CDR2 is FQGNSA. Here the CDR3 reads CASSPKAARLSNEQFF. In DNA form, the CDR3 reads TGTGCCAGCAGTCCCAAAGCCGCACGGCTGTCGAATGAGCAGTTCTTC. The whole variable domain, remainder taken from reference TRBV7-2 and TRBJ2-1, is GAGVSQSPSNKVTEKGKDVELRCDPISGHTALYWYRQSLGQGLEFLIYFQGNSAPDKSGLPSDRFSAERTGGSVSTLTIQRTQQEDSAVYLCASSPKAARLSNEQFFGPGTRLTVL.

This clonotype appeared a few times. The chain couples TRBV28 to TRBJ1-2, with D hard to call. The CDR3 loop spans 14 amino acids. Per the germline V gene, CDR1 is MDHEN and CDR2 is SYDVKM. Trimming took 4 bases from V and 4 from J, leaving 13 bases between them. The chain's CDR3 is CASSSGRKSYGYTF. CDR3 DNA: TGTGCCAGCAGTTCCGGACGGAAATCCTATGGCTACACCTTC.

This clonotype came up many times. The V call is TRBV24-1, the J call TRBJ2-3, with TRBD2 matching over 7 bases. The CDR3 spans 15 residues. Germline assignment: CDR1 KGHDR and CDR2 SFDVKD. V dropped 4 bases and J dropped 11; count of bases not matched to a gene: 14. CDR3 bases: TGTGCCACCAGTGAAGGCGGGAGAGGGATTTTGGGGCAGTATTTT. This translates into CATSEGGRGILGQYF.

As for this clonotype: A much larger clone lies one base from this, so it may be a read error. This chain joins TRBV5-1 and TRBJ2-5, with D hard to call. The CDR3 covers 15 residues. The germline V gene encodes CDR1 SGHRS and CDR2 YFSETQ. Here the CDR3 reads CASSSSGPFQVTQYF. CDR3 sequence (DNA): TGCGCCAGCAGCTCAAGTGGACCGTTCCAAGTGACCCAGTACTTC. Drawing the rest from reference TRBV5-1 and TRBJ2-5, the complete variable domain is KAGVTQTPRYLIKTRGQQVTLSCSPISGHRSVSWYQQTPGQGLQFLFEYFSETQRNKGNFPGRFSGRQFSNSRSEMNVSTLELGDSALYLCASSSSGPFQVTQYFGPGTRLLVL.

The chain is built from TRBV5-1 and TRBJ2-1, with TRBD1 identical over 7 bases. V trimming: 4 bases; J trimming: 4 bases; junction bases outside the gene matches: 11. CDR1 SGHRS and CDR2 YFSETQ come from the germline V gene. The CDR3 length is 16 residues. The CDR3 loop reads CASSPGGQANYNEQFF. In DNA form, the CDR3 reads TGCGCCAGCAGCCCCGGCGGACAGGCCAATTACAATGAGCAGTTCTTC.

A single count supports this clonotype. A much larger clone differs from this one at a single base, so this may be a read error. The chain recombines TRBV6-2 or TRBV6-3 with TRBJ2-5, with a possible D match to TRBD2 (6 bases). The J call is doubtful: the DNA matches TRBJ2-1 better. This CDR3 has 15 residues. CDR1 is MNHEY and CDR2 is SVGEGT in the germline V gene. CDR3 nucleotide sequence: TGTGCCAGCAGTTACCAGCTAGCGCTCCAAGAGACCCAGTTCTTC. It codes for CASSYQLALQETQFF.

The table lists this clonotype with many counts. The rearrangement links TRBV29-1 to TRBJ2-1, with 8 bases lining up with TRBD2. This CDR3 region has 16 residues. From germline, CDR1 is SQVTM and CDR2 ANQGSEA. The V segment lost 6 bases and the J segment 2 bases; nucleotides outside the gene matches: 12. The CDR3 DNA follows: TGCAGCGTCCATGGGGGTAGCGGGACTCCCTACAATGAGCAGTTCTTC. This sequence encodes CSVHGGSGTPYNEQFF.

This clonotype turned up a few times. The rearrangement joins TRBV6-6 to TRBJ1-6; 7 bases are a match to TRBD1. V dropped 5 bases and J dropped 1; count of bases not matched to a gene: 8. This CDR3 region has 17 residues. Looked up from germline, CDR1 is MNHNY and CDR2 is SVGAGI (reference sequence). CDR3: CASSSRQGESYNSPLHF. The CDR3, as DNA: TGTGCCAGCAGTAGCCGACAGGGAGAATCCTATAATTCACCCCTCCACTTT.

On this clonotype: A much more abundant neighbour one base away suggests this may be a read error. This rearrangement joins TRBV28 to TRBJ2-1; no clear D. The CDR3 consists of 11 residues. Germline CDR1 reads MDHEN; CDR2 reads SYDVKM. With 10 bases removed from V and 7 bases from J, the gap between germline ends came to 11 bases. As DNA, the CDR3 is TGTGCCAACAGCCGTCCGAATGAGCAGTTCTTC. This translates into CANSRPNEQFF.

The table lists this clonotype with many counts. This sequence joins TRBV6-2 or TRBV6-3 and TRBJ2-7, with 7 bases matching TRBD2. V shed 0 bases and J 0 bases; nucleotides not matched to a gene: 2. This CDR3 is built from 15 residues. Per the germline V gene, CDR1 is MNHEY and CDR2 is SVGEGT. CDR3 region: CASSYSSSGSYEQYF. As DNA, the CDR3 is TGTGCCAGCAGTTACTCTTCTAGCGGCTCCTACGAGCAGTACTTC.

On this clonotype: A much larger clone is a single base away; this may be a read error. The chain has TRBV12-3 or TRBV12-4 and TRBJ2-1; D is unresolved. This CDR3 has 14 amino acids. Trimming cost V 3 bases and J 10 bases, with 16 bases left between them. The CDR3 spells CASSFHGMTYEQFF. In DNA form, the CDR3 reads TGTGCCAGCAGTTTTCACGGCATGACCTACGAGCAGTTCTTC.